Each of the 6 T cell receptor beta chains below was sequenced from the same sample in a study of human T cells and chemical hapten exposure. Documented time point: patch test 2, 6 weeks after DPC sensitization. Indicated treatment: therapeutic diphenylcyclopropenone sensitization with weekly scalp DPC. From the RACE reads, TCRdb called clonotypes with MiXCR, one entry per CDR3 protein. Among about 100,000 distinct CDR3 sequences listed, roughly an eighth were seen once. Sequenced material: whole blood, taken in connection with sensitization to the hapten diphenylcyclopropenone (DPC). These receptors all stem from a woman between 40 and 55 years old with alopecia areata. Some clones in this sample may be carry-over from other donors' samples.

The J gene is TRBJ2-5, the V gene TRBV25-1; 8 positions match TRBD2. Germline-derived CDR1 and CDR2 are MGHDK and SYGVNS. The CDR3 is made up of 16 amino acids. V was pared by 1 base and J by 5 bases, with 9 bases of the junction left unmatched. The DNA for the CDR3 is TGTGCCAGCAGTGAATCTGGCGGGAGGTGGGTGGAGACCCAGTACTTC. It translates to CASSESGGRWVETQYF. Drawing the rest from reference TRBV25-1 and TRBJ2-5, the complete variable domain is EADIYQTPRYLVIGTGKKITLECSQTMGHDKMYWYQQDPGMELHLIHYSYGVNSTEKGDLSSESTVSRIRTEHFPLTLESARPSHTSQYLCASSESGGRWVETQYFGPGTRLLVL.

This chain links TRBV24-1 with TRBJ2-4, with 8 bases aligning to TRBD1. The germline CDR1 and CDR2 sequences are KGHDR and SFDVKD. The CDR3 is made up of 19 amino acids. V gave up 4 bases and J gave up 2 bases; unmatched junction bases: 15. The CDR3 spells CATSEYGTGRPNTKNIQYF. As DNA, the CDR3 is TGTGCCACCAGTGAGTACGGGACAGGCCGCCCCAATACCAAAAACATTCAGTACTTC.

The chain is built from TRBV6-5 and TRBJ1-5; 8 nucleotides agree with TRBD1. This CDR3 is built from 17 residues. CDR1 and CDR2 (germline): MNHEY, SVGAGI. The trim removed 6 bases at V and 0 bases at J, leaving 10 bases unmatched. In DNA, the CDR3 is TGTGCCAGCAGGAGGACAGGGTCCTTTAATAGCAATCAGCCCCAGCATTTT. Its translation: CASRRTGSFNSNQPQHF.

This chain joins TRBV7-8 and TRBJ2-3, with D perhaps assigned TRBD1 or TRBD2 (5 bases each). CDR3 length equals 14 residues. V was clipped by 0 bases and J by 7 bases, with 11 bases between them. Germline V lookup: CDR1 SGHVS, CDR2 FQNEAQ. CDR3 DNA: TGTGCCAGCAGCTTAGCTTCAGGGACGAATACGCAGTATTTT. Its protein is CASSLASGTNTQYF.

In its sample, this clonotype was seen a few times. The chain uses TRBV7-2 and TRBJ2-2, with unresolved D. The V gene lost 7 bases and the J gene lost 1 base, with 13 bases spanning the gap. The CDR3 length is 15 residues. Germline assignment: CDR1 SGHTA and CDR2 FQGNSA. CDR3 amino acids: CASTQTVVNTGELFF. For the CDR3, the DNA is TGTGCCAGCACCCAGACCGTTGTGAACACCGGGGAGCTGTTTTTT.

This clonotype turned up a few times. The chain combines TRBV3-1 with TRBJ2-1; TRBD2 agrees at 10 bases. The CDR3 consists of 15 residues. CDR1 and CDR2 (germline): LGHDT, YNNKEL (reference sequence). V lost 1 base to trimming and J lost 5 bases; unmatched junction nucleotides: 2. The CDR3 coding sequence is TGTGCCAGCAGCCAAGCTAGCGGGAGAAACAATGAGCAGTTCTTC. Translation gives CASSQASGRNNEQFF.